One sample yielded the 24 T cell receptor beta chains listed below, sequenced in a study of cytomegalovirus exposure and HLA in healthy donors. Primers for the PCR totalled 60 Vbeta and 13 Jbeta. Some clones are missing from TCRdb's copy, which holds only in-frame ones; the method was immunoSEQ multiplex PCR. This sample has about 200,000 clones, with 76% found just once. Sequencing used PBMCs. The source of these receptors is a man in his late teens or twenties in good health and CMV-seronegative.

The chain combines TRBV28 with TRBJ2-1; D is perhaps TRBD1 (6 bases). This CDR3 spans 15 amino acids. Germline V gene data show CDR1 as MDHEN and CDR2 as SYDVKM. Trimming removed 2 bases at V and 6 bases at J, with 14 bases between. The chain's CDR3 is CASSLGGLYVNEQFF. Written as DNA, the CDR3 is TGTGCCAGCAGTTTAGGGGGCCTCTATGTCAATGAGCAGTTCTTC.

The J gene is TRBJ2-1, the V gene TRBV5-1, with 8 positions matching TRBD2. CDR3 length: 15 residues. The germline CDR1 and CDR2 sequences are SGHRS and YFSETQ. The V segment lost 1 base and the J segment 4 bases; nucleotides outside the gene matches: 4. This CDR3 reads CASSLTGGEYNEQFF. The CDR3 nucleotides read TGCGCCAGCAGCTTGACCGGGGGGGAATACAATGAGCAGTTCTTC.

The chain is built from TRBV6-5 and TRBJ1-1; 7 bases agree with TRBD1. Germline CDR1 reads MNHEY; CDR2 reads SVGAGI. V lost 4 bases, J lost 1 base, and 3 bases stayed unmatched. This CDR3 comprises 14 residues. CDR3 sequence reads: CASSSDRRNTEAFF. In DNA, the CDR3 is TGTGCCAGCAGTTCGGACAGGAGGAACACTGAAGCTTTCTTT.

The chain is built from TRBV13 and TRBJ1-2; 9 positions agree with TRBD1. Trimming at V came to 5 bases and at J to 13 bases, leaving 17 bases not matched to a gene. This CDR3 contains 15 residues. Germline V CDR1 and CDR2: PRHDT, FYEKMQ (reference sequence). The CDR3 coding sequence is TGTGCCAGCAGCCGCTCCGGGACAGGGTCCACCGGGGGCACCTTC. It encodes CASSRSGTGSTGGTF.

CDR3 sequence reads: CASSVSGTSGYYEQYF. CDR3 in DNA: TGCGCCAGCAGTGTTTCTGGGACTAGCGGGTACTACGAGCAGTACTTC. This chain joins TRBV10-2 and TRBJ2-7; 12 bases agree with TRBD2. Germline CDR1 reads WSHSY; CDR2 reads SAAADI. The ends lost 4 bases at V and 3 bases at J; junction bases unmatched: 7. The CDR3 has 16 amino acids.

The rearrangement links TRBV20-1 to TRBJ2-5; D is uncertain. CDR1 is DFQATT and CDR2 is SNEGSKA in the germline V gene (reference sequence). The germline V and J ends were trimmed by 6 bases and 1 base, with 6 bases remaining between them. The CDR3 runs to 11 residues. The CDR3: CSARFQETQYF. The CDR3 region has the DNA TGCAGTGCGAGGTTCCAAGAGACCCAGTACTTC.

J is TRBJ2-2 and V is TRBV11-3, with unresolved D. Trimming shortened V by 2 bases and J by 2 bases, and 6 bases separated the two germline ends. The CDR3 loop spans 14 amino acids. The germline gives CDR1 SGHNT, CDR2 YENEEA. The CDR3 bases are TGTGCCAGCAGCTTATATAAAAACACCGGGGAGCTGTTTTTT. Protein sequence: CASSLYKNTGELFF. Combining the CDR3 with reference TRBV11-3 and TRBJ2-2 gives the whole variable domain EAGVVQSPRYKIIEKKQPVAFWCNPISGHNTLYWYLQNLGQGPELLIRYENEEAVDDSQLPKDRFSAERLKGVDSTLKIQPAELGDSAVYLCASSLYKNTGELFFGEGSRLTVL.

The genes are TRBV9 and TRBJ2-5; the match to TRBD2 covers 9 bases. Losses at the gene ends were 4 bases for V and 5 bases for J; bases not matched to a gene: 15. Germline V gene lookup returns CDR1 SGDLS and CDR2 YYNGEE. The CDR3 covers 17 residues. CDR3 sequence: CASSPRSPDSGRETQYF. The CDR3 DNA reads as TGTGCCAGCAGCCCCCGGAGTCCCGACAGCGGGAGGGAGACCCAGTACTTC.

The chain recombines TRBV27 with TRBJ1-1; 10 nucleotides agree with TRBD1. The CDR3 runs 14 residues. The ends lost 6 bases at V and 5 bases at J; junction bases unmatched: 6. Germline V gene sequence: CDR1 MNHEY, CDR2 SMNVEV (reference sequence). CDR3 amino acids: CASSQGTGVTEAFF. CDR3 nucleotides: TGTGCCAGCAGCCAGGGGACAGGGGTTACTGAAGCTTTCTTT.

In its sample, this clone was seen once. The chain links TRBV18 to TRBJ2-7, with TRBD2 matching 14 bases. The CDR3 is 15 residues long. In germline, CDR1 is KGHSH, CDR2 LQKENI. V gave up 4 bases and J gave up 5 bases; unmatched junction bases: 4. The CDR3 sequence is CASSQTSGRANEQYF. In DNA, the CDR3 is TGTGCCAGCTCACAGACTAGCGGGAGGGCCAACGAGCAGTACTTC.

The rearrangement uses TRBV7-2 and TRBJ2-1; tentative D call: TRBD1 (5 bases). This CDR3 has 12 residues. Trimming removed 5 bases from V and 7 bases from J, with 9 bases in between. Germline V lookup: CDR1 SGHTA, CDR2 FQGNSA. The CDR3: CASSSQGNEQFF. The CDR3 DNA reads TGTGCCAGCAGCAGCCAGGGAAATGAGCAGTTCTTC.

This clone was recorded only once. The chain is built from TRBV4-1 and TRBJ2-7, with a tentative D call TRBD1 (6 bases). V was trimmed by 1 base and J by 3 bases, leaving 7 bases between them. The CDR3 is 13 residues long. Germline V CDR1 and CDR2: MGHRA, YSYEKL. The CDR3 DNA follows: TGCGCCAGCAGCCAAGTACAGGGCTACGAGCAGTACTTC. This codes for CASSQVQGYEQYF.

Details on this clone: Germline and junction disagree at one end, which may indicate a read error. The same CDR3 can be traced to other DNA sequences in this sample. The CDR3 sequence is CASSLSAGLADNEQFF. The CDR3 coding sequence is TGTGCTAGCAGCTTAAGCGCAGGACTAGCGGACAATGAGCAGTTCTTC. The chain recombines TRBV7-7 with TRBJ2-1; 10 bases agree with TRBD2. Germline V gene sequence: CDR1 SSHAT, CDR2 FNYEAQ (reference sequence). The CDR3 totals 16 residues.

This clone was detected only once. The chain carries TRBV4-1 and TRBJ2-7; possibly TRBD2 for D (5 bases). CDR3 length: 18 residues. V lost 0 bases to trimming and J lost 1 base, with 19 bases between them. The germline gives CDR1 MGHRA, CDR2 YSYEKL. CDR3 region: CASSQDLEVMGLSYEQYF. DNA for the CDR3: TGCGCCAGCAGCCAAGATCTGGAGGTCATGGGTCTTTCCTACGAGCAGTACTTC.

The CDR3 loop reads CASQFGGRTYEQYF. The CDR3 DNA reads as TGTGCCAGCCAGTTTGGGGGGAGAACCTACGAGCAGTACTTC. The chain employs TRBV28 and TRBJ2-7; weak D call: TRBD2 (6 bases). Germline loops: CDR1 MDHEN, CDR2 SYDVKM. Trimming took 8 bases from V and 2 from J, leaving 16 bases between them. The CDR3 runs 14 residues. The full variable domain, in which reference TRBV28 and TRBJ2-7 provide the parts outside the CDR3, is DVKVTQSSRYLVKRTGEKVFLECVQDMDHENMFWYRQDPGLGLRLIYFSYDVKMKEKGDIPEGYSVSREKKERFSLILESASTNQTSMYLCASQFGGRTYEQYFGPGTRLTVT.

The chain has TRBV5-1 and TRBJ2-7; tentative D call: TRBD2 (6 bases). Germline CDR1 SGHRS, CDR2 YFSETQ. Deletions cut 2 bases from V and 2 bases from J, with 11 bases between. The CDR3 length is 14 residues. CDR3 DNA: TGCGCCAGCAGCTTCGGGGAGGTAACCTACGAGCAGTACTTC. Translation: CASSFGEVTYEQYF.

This clone showed up just a few times. CDR3 nucleotides: TGTGCCAGCAGTTTTTTCGGACACCGTAGGCCCCAGCATTTT. Translation: CASSFFGHRRPQHF. The rearrangement joins TRBV28 to TRBJ1-5; possibly TRBD1 for D (5 bases). The length of the CDR3 is 14 residues. Germline CDR1 reads MDHEN; CDR2 reads SYDVKM. Trimming stripped 3 bases from V and 9 bases from J, with 15 bases between.

The chain joins TRBV4-2 to TRBJ1-3; D not certain. This CDR3 spans 17 amino acids. Germline V CDR1 and CDR2: LGHNA, YNFKEQ. V lost 0 bases and J 0 bases, leaving 12 bases between the germline ends. The CDR3 loop is CASSQDRSSFSGNTIYF. The CDR3 DNA follows: TGTGCCAGCAGCCAAGACAGGTCTTCCTTCTCTGGAAACACCATATATTTT.

The rearrangement uses TRBV23-1 and TRBJ1-2; no reliable D call. TRBV23-1 has ORF status, its function being uncertain. V lost 0 bases and J lost 8, with 13 bases in between. The CDR3 length is 14 residues. The CDR3 DNA is TGCGCCAGCAGTCAATCGATGCGGGCGCGAGGCTACACCTTC. This sequence encodes CASSQSMRARGYTF.

Written as DNA, the CDR3 is TGTGCCAGCAGCTTATCAGGGTCCTACAATGAGCAGTTCTTC. Protein: CASSLSGSYNEQFF. The genes are TRBV11-1 and TRBJ2-1, with a possible D match to TRBD1 (5 bases). Per germline, CDR1 SGHAT and CDR2 FQDESV (reference sequence). Trimming took 2 bases from V and 1 from J, leaving 6 bases between them. This CDR3 is 14 amino acids long.

This rearrangement joins TRBV9 to TRBJ2-5; D is unresolved. There are 14 residues in the CDR3. CDR1 is SGDLS, CDR2 YYNGEE, per germline. Trimming left V 4 bases short and J 0 bases short, with 10 bases between. CDR3 nucleotide sequence: TGTGCCAGCAGCCCCTCTCTATACCAAGAGACCCAGTACTTC. It yields the protein CASSPSLYQETQYF.

This rearrangement joins TRBV21-1 to TRBJ2-3; no check of the table's D call, TRBD1, against the DNA was made. TRBV21-1 constitutes a pseudogene. This CDR3 is 13 amino acids long. In DNA form, the CDR3 reads TGTGCCAGCAGCCAGGGATACACAGATACGCAGTATTTT. Its protein product is CASSQGYTDTQYF.

V is TRBV4-1 and J is TRBJ1-6; TRBD1 aligns across 7 bases. The CDR3 runs to 16 residues. The V segment lost 4 bases and the J segment 6 bases; nucleotides outside the gene matches: 9. Per the germline V gene, CDR1 is MGHRA and CDR2 is YSYEKL. CDR3 loop: CASSPGQKNFNSPLHF. The CDR3 nucleotides read TGCGCCAGCAGCCCGGGACAGAAGAATTTTAATTCACCCCTCCACTTT.

The rearrangement uses TRBV6-6 and TRBJ2-7; possible D gene TRBD1, 7 bases. Germline loops: CDR1 MNHNY, CDR2 SVGAGI (reference sequence). Trimming removed 2 bases from V and 7 bases from J, with 18 bases in between. The CDR3 spans 15 residues. The CDR3 sequence is CASSYGGGALGEQYF. The CDR3 bases are TGTGCCAGCAGTTACGGAGGGGGCGCGTTGGGGGAGCAGTACTTC.